This T cell receptor beta chain derives from a study of blood T cells in healthy people across ages. Isolated per sample were at least 7 million PBMCs. Total RNA extracted from each sample amounted to at least 6 micrograms. Points from the study as a whole: Unsorted PBMCs ruled out conclusive naive versus antigen-experienced comparison.

A second PCR, run for about 7 to 12 cycles, used a sample-barcoded 5' primer plus a J-beta primer mix. Via MiXCR, TCRdb re-called the 5' RACE reads, giving one row per CDR3 protein. The sample contains around 1,700,000 distinct CDR3 sequences, under 30% of which appear only once. This CDR3 is 14 amino acids long. Germline V gene data show CDR1 as MNHEY and CDR2 as SVGAGI. V was clipped by 11 bases and J by 1 base, with 14 bases between them. This clonotype was seen once. As yet, its antigen is unknown. The sequencing sample was made of blood. The rearrangement joins TRBV6-5 to TRBJ2-2; tentatively, D is TRBD2 (6 bases). The sequence was obtained from a young woman in good health. The CDR3 is CAGKGGLNTGELFF. The CDR3 DNA reads TGTGCCGGCAAGGGAGGATTGAACACCGGGGAGCTGTTTTTT.